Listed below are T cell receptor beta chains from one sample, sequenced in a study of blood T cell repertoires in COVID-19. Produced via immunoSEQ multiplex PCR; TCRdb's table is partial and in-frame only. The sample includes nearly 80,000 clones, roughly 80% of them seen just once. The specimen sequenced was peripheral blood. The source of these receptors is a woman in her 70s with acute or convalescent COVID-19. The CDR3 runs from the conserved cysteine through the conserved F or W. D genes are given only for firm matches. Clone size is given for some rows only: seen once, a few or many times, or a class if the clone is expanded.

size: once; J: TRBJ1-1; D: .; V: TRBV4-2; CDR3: CASSQDRNTEAFF; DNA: TGTGCCAGCAGCCAAGACAGGAACACTGAAGCTTTCTTT
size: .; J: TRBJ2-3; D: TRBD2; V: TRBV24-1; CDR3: CATMSSGRTDTQYF; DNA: TGTGCCACCATGTCTAGCGGGAGGACAGATACGCAGTATTTT
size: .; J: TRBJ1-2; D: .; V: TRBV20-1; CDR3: CSASMGRRRLYTF; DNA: TGCAGTGCTAGTATGGGTCGGCGGCGACTCTACACCTTC
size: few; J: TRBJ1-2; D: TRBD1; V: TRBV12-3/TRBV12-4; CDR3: CASREGTDYGYTF; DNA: TGTGCCAGCAGAGAGGGGACAGATTATGGCTACACCTTC
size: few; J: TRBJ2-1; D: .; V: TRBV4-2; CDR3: CASSQESMGSSYNEQFF; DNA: TGTGCCAGCAGCCAAGAATCTATGGGGAGCTCCTACAATGAGCAGTTCTTC
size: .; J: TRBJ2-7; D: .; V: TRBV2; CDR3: CASRVQGRAYEQYF; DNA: TGTGCCAGCAGAGTACAGGGTAGGGCCTACGAGCAGTACTTC
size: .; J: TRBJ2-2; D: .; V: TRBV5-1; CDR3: CASSFDSGNTGELFF; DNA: TGCGCCAGCAGCTTTGATAGCGGGAACACCGGGGAGCTGTTTTTT
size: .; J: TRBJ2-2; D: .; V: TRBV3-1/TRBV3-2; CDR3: CASSQDPGDTGELFF; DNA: TGTGCCAGCAGCCAGGACCCGGGGGACACCGGGGAGCTGTTTTTT
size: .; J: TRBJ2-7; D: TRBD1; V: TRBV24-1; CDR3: CATSDPGQGSYEQYF; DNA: TGTGCCACCAGTGATCCGGGACAGGGATCCTACGAGCAGTACTTC
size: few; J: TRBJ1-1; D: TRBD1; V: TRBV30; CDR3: CAWSRTGNTEAFF; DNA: TGTGCCTGGAGTAGGACAGGGAACACTGAAGCTTTCTTT
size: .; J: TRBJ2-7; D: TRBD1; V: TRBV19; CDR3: CASSTIGQGAYEQYF; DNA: TGTGCCAGTAGTACTATAGGACAGGGAGCCTACGAGCAGTACTTC
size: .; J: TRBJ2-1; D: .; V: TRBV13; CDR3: CASSSRAYNEQFF; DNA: TGTGCCAGCAGCTCAAGAGCCTACAATGAGCAGTTCTTC
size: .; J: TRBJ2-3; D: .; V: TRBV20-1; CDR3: CSASYREGGDTQYF; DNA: TGCAGTGCTAGTTACCGGGAAGGGGGAGATACGCAGTATTTT
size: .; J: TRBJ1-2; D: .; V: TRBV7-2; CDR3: CASSLGTALSNYGYTF; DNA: TGTGCCAGCAGCTTAGGGACAGCACTCTCTAACTATGGCTACACCTTC
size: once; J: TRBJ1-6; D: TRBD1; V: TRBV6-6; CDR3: CASSRAGTAYNSPLHF; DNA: TGTGCCAGCAGTCGAGCCGGGACAGCGTATAATTCACCCCTCCACTTT
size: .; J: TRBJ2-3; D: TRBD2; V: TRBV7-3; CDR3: CASSSHSTSGRAHSTDTQYF; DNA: TGTGCCAGCAGCTCCCATTCGACTAGCGGGAGGGCACATTCCACAGATACGCAGTATTTT
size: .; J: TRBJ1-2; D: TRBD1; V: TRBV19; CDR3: CASSIEGTGGSGGYTF; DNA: TGTGCCAGTAGTATAGAGGGGACAGGGGGCAGTGGTGGCTACACCTTC
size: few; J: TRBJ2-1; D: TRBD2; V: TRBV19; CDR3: CASSMGGSFDNEQFF; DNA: TGTGCCAGTAGTATGGGGGGGAGTTTCGACAATGAGCAGTTCTTC
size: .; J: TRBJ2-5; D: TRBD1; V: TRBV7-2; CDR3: CASSTRTGGETQYF; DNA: TGTGCCAGCAGCACCAGGACAGGGGGGGAGACCCAGTACTTC
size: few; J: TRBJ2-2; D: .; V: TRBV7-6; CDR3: CASSLVTTLNTGELFF; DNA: TGTGCCAGCAGCTTAGTAACAACCCTGAACACCGGGGAGCTGTTTTTT
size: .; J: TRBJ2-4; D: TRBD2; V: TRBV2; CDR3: CASSEGRASGKNIQYF; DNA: TGTGCCAGCAGTGAAGGGAGGGCTAGCGGGAAAAACATTCAGTACTTC
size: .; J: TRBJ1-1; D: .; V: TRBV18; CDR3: CASSPVDLLNTEAFF; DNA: TGTGCCAGCTCACCGGTCGACTTATTGAACACTGAAGCTTTCTTT
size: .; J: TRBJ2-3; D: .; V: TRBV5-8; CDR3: CASSFLRGYSTDTQYF; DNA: TGTGCCAGCAGCTTTCTAAGGGGATACTCCACAGATACGCAGTATTTT
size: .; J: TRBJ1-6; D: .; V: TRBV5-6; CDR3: CASSSNGQLYSPLHF; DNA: TGTGCCAGCAGCTCGAACGGACAGCTGTATTCACCCCTCCACTTT
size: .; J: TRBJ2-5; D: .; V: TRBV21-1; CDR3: CASSSMCGGGAPPQETQYF; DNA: TGTGCCAGCAGCTCCATGTGTGGGGGGGGCGCGCCTCCACAAGAGACCCAGTACTTC
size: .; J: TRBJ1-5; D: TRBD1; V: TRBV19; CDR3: CAANQGGYQPQHF; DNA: TGTGCCGCTAATCAGGGGGGATATCAGCCCCAGCATTTT
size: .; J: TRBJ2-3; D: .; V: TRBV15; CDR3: CATSTTVSTDTQYF; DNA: TGTGCCACCAGCACCACGGTCAGCACAGATACGCAGTATTTT
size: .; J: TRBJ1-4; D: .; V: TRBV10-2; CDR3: CASSGNRVGEKLFF; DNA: TGCGCCAGCAGTGGAAACAGGGTGGGAGAAAAACTGTTTTTT
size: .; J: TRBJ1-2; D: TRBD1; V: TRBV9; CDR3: CASRQGGQELYGYTF; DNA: TGTGCCAGCAGACAGGGCGGACAGGAGCTTTATGGCTACACCTTC
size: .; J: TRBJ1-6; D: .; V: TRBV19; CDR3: CASSPGTLLGSPLHF; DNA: TGTGCCAGTAGTCCGGGGACATTGCTAGGATCACCCCTCCACTTT
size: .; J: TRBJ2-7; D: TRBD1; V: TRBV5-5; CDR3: CATTTGTGDEQYF; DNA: TGTGCCACCACAACTGGGACAGGAGACGAGCAGTACTTC
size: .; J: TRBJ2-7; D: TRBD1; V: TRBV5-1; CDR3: CASSLAGQLTYEQYF; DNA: TGCGCCAGCAGCTTGGCGGGACAGTTGACCTACGAGCAGTACTTC
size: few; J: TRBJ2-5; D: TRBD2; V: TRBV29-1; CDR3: CSVVLSGAVQETQYF; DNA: TGCAGCGTTGTACTTAGCGGGGCTGTCCAAGAGACCCAGTACTTC
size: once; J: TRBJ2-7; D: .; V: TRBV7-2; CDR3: CASSRTSSGIPYEQYF; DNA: TGTGCCAGCAGCCGGACAAGTAGCGGCATACCCTACGAGCAGTACTTC
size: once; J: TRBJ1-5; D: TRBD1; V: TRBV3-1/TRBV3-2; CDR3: CASSRGQDQPQHF; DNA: TGTGCCAGCAGCCGGGGACAGGATCAGCCCCAGCATTTT
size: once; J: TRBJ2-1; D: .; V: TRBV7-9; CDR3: CASSPAGSSYNEQFF; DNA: TGTGCCAGCAGCCCTGCGGGTAGCTCCTACAATGAGCAGTTCTTC
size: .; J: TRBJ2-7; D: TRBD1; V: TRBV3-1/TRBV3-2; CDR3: CASSQFRGQSYEQYF; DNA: TGTGCCAGCAGCCAATTCAGGGGGCAGAGCTACGAGCAGTACTTC
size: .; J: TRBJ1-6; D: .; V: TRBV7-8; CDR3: CASSLAGAENSPLHF; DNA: TGTGCCAGCAGCTTAGCGGGGGCTGAGAATTCACCCCTCCACTTT
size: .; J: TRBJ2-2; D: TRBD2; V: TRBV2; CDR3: CASREGLAGLAGELFF; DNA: TGTGCCAGCAGGGAGGGACTAGCGGGATTAGCCGGGGAGCTGTTTTTT
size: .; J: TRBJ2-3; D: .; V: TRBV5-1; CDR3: CASSTGNPRDTQYF; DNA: TGCGCCAGCAGTACCGGGAACCCAAGGGATACGCAGTATTTT
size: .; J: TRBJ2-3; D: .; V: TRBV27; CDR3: CASSLSMSSRTDTQYF; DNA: TGTGCCAGCAGTTTATCGATGTCTAGCAGAACAGATACGCAGTATTTT